These 22 T cell receptor beta chains were all obtained from the same sample, sequenced in a study of shared clonotypes between healthy human individuals. Profiling relied on immunoSEQ multiplex PCR, and the TCRdb table lists in-frame clones only, not all of them. In the table there are 1 million to 1.2 million clones, 70% to 85% of which are singletons. The sequenced sample was memory CD4+ T cells from PBMCs. The subset is: CD45RA-negative fraction. All receptors come from a man in his late teens or twenties in good health. Some clones in this sample may be carry-over from other donors' samples.

The sample holds a few counts of this clone. Sequence at one end of the junction differs from germline and may be a read error. V is TRBV10-3 and J is TRBJ2-3; 14 nucleotides line up with TRBD2. CDR1 is ENHRY, CDR2 SYGVKD, per germline. The CDR3 contains 16 residues. CDR3: CAISDGTSGSKDTQYF. For the CDR3, the DNA is TGTGCCATCAGTGATGGGACTAGCGGGAGCAAAGATACGCAGTATTTT.

This clone was picked up one time. The chain joins TRBV18 to TRBJ2-5, with D possibly TRBD1 on 5 matching bases. The germline V gene has CDR1 KGHSH and CDR2 LQKENI. The V gene lost 5 bases and the J gene lost 5 bases, with 15 bases spanning the gap. CDR3 length: 14 residues. The CDR3 is CASSSYSGQETQYF. CDR3 DNA: TGTGCCAGCTCATCCTATTCAGGGCAGGAGACCCAGTACTTC. Looking up the rest from reference TRBV18 and TRBJ2-5 gives the full variable domain: NAGVMQNPRHLVRRRGQEARLRCSPMKGHSHVYWYRQLPEEGLKFMVYLQKENIIDESGMPKERFSAEFPKEGPSILRIQQVVRGDSAAYFCASSSYSGQETQYFGPGTRLLVL.

V and J are TRBV28 and TRBJ1-2, with TRBD1 matching 7 bases. The length of the CDR3 is 12 residues. Germline lookup yields CDR1 MDHEN and CDR2 SYDVKM. V gave up 5 bases and J gave up 10 bases; unmatched junction bases: 7. The CDR3 sequence: CASSLRDRLYTF. CDR3 nucleotide sequence: TGTGCCAGCAGTCTCCGGGACAGACTCTACACCTTC.

This chain connects TRBV2 to TRBJ2-4; D is unclear. Trimming stripped 0 bases from V and 5 bases from J, with 11 bases between. The V gene's germline CDR1 is SNHLY and CDR2 FYNNEI. The CDR3 contains 15 residues. CDR3 amino acids: CASSEAPGNENIQYF. DNA for the CDR3: TGTGCCAGCAGTGAAGCGCCTGGGAATGAAAACATTCAGTACTTC.

The CDR3 sequence is CASSIRRLAVWETQYF. The CDR3 nucleotides are TGTGCCAGTAGCATAAGGCGACTAGCGGTATGGGAGACCCAGTACTTC. This rearrangement joins TRBV19 to TRBJ2-5, with 9 nucleotides matching TRBD2. Unmatched junction bases numbered 13, after V lost 6 bases and J lost 5 bases. The CDR3 is made up of 16 amino acids. Germline assignment: CDR1 LNHDA and CDR2 SQIVND (reference sequence).

The rearrangement joins TRBV9 to TRBJ1-2; D may be TRBD1 (6 bases). V lost 2 bases and J lost 4, with 12 bases in between. This CDR3 spans 14 amino acids. Germline V gene data show CDR1 as SGDLS and CDR2 as YYNGEE. The CDR3 sequence is CASSVAGGAYGYTF. As DNA, the CDR3 is TGTGCCAGCAGCGTGGCGGGGGGGGCCTATGGCTACACCTTC.

The chain has TRBV29-1 and TRBJ1-3; 8 nucleotides agree with TRBD1. Germline CDR1 reads SQVTM; CDR2 reads ANQGSEA. The V gene end was trimmed by 0 bases and the J gene end by 11 bases; junction bases not matched to a gene: 9. The CDR3 totals 14 residues. The CDR3 reads CSVEESRTGSPIYF. The CDR3 DNA reads TGCAGCGTTGAAGAATCACGGACAGGGTCTCCCATATATTTT.

This clone showed up just a few times. V usage is TRBV11-2 and J usage is TRBJ2-3, with 10 bases identical to TRBD2. The V gene end was trimmed by 5 bases and the J gene end by 8 bases; junction bases not matched to a gene: 10. This CDR3 has 15 amino acids. The germline CDR1 and CDR2 sequences are SGHAT and FQNNGV. CDR3 sequence (DNA): TGTGCCAGCAGCCACAAGCGGGAGGGACTGGGTACGCAGTATTTT. Protein: CASSHKREGLGTQYF.

The chain couples TRBV28 to TRBJ2-6; TRBD1 matches at 7 bases. The length of the CDR3 is 18 residues. Per germline, CDR1 MDHEN and CDR2 SYDVKM. Unmatched junction bases numbered 10, after V lost 5 bases and J lost 0 bases. The CDR3 spells CASSAPGQRPSGANVLTF. In nucleotides, the CDR3 is TGTGCCAGCAGTGCACCGGGACAGAGACCCTCTGGGGCCAACGTCCTGACTTTC.

This clone was seen more than once but under ten times. The rearrangement uses TRBV30 and TRBJ2-5; D is unclear. V was trimmed by 7 bases and J by 5 bases, leaving 5 bases between them. This CDR3 has 9 residues. CDR1 is GTSNPN, CDR2 SVGIG, per germline (reference sequence). The CDR3 here is CALGETQYF. The DNA for the CDR3 is TGTGCCTTAGGGGAGACCCAGTACTTC.

V and J are TRBV18 and TRBJ2-7; 10 bases align to TRBD2. Germline CDR1 KGHSH, CDR2 LQKENI. V shed 2 bases and J 5 bases; nucleotides not matched to a gene: 12. CDR3 length: 17 residues. The CDR3 coding sequence is TGTGCCAGCTCACCAGTGATAGGGCTAGCGGGAGCCAACGAGCAGTACTTC. Translating gives CASSPVIGLAGANEQYF. The full variable domain, rest sourced from reference TRBV18 and TRBJ2-7, is NAGVMQNPRHLVRRRGQEARLRCSPMKGHSHVYWYRQLPEEGLKFMVYLQKENIIDESGMPKERFSAEFPKEGPSILRIQQVVRGDSAAYFCASSPVIGLAGANEQYFGPGTRLTVT.

The chain links TRBV5-1 to TRBJ1-4; D unresolved. V lost 2 bases and J lost 0, with 8 bases in between. Germline-derived CDR1 and CDR2 are SGHRS and YFSETQ. The CDR3 covers 15 residues. The CDR3 reads CASSLSETTNEKLFF. The CDR3 DNA is TGCGCCAGCAGCTTAAGTGAAACAACTAATGAAAAACTGTTTTTT.

The V gene is TRBV6-6, the J gene TRBJ1-6; no firm D call. Germline-derived CDR1 and CDR2 are MNHNY and SVGAGI (reference sequence). This CDR3 is built from 13 residues. V shed 4 bases and J shed 11 bases, with 12 bases lying between them. CDR3 residues: CASSSIESPPLHF. As DNA, the CDR3 is TGTGCCAGCAGTTCTATAGAGAGTCCACCCCTCCACTTT.

This clone was observed once. The chain uses TRBV9 and TRBJ2-5; D is tentatively TRBD1 or TRBD2 (5 bases each). V was trimmed by 2 bases and J by 5 bases, leaving 10 bases between them. Germline-derived CDR1 and CDR2 are SGDLS and YYNGEE. The CDR3 sequence is 13 residues long. Here the CDR3 DNA reads TGTGCCAGCAGCGTTGACGGGGCGGAGACCCAGTACTTC. This sequence encodes CASSVDGAETQYF.

The V gene is TRBV6-5, the J gene TRBJ1-5, with D uncertain. Trimming left V 2 bases short and J 5 bases short, with 10 bases between. Germline assignment: CDR1 MNHEY and CDR2 SVGAGI. The CDR3 sequence is 14 residues long. Here the CDR3 DNA reads TGTGCCAGCAGTTACAGGAACAGCCATCAGCCCCAGCATTTT. Its translation is CASSYRNSHQPQHF.

The table lists this clone with a few counts. V is TRBV12-5 and J is TRBJ1-1, with D tentatively TRBD1 (6 bases). Trimming removed 8 bases from V and 1 base from J, with 11 bases in between. Germline V gives CDR1 LGHNT, CDR2 FRNRAP. The CDR3 loop spans 13 amino acids. CDR3 bases: TGTGCTAGTACAACAGGGCGGAACACTGAAGCTTTCTTT. This sequence encodes CASTTGRNTEAFF.

This chain joins TRBV7-2 and TRBJ2-5, with D possibly matching TRBD1 (5 bases). V lost 4 bases, J lost 2 bases, and 14 bases lay in between. The germline V gene has CDR1 SGHTA and CDR2 FQGNSA. The CDR3 extends over 15 amino acids. As DNA, the CDR3 is TGTGCCAGCAGCTCAGGCCCAGGGCCGCAAGAGACCCAGTACTTC. As protein: CASSSGPGPQETQYF.

The chain uses TRBV11-2 and TRBJ2-7, with 12 bases identical to TRBD2. The V gene end was trimmed by 5 bases and the J gene end by 3 bases; junction bases not matched to a gene: 14. CDR1 is SGHAT, CDR2 FQNNGV, per germline. The CDR3 length is 18 residues. The CDR3 here is CASSPRDRGLAGNYEQYF. The DNA of the CDR3 is TGTGCCAGCAGCCCTAGGGACCGCGGACTAGCGGGGAACTACGAGCAGTACTTC.

The chain has TRBV7-9 and TRBJ2-3; D is undetermined. Germline V gene data show CDR1 as SEHNR and CDR2 as FQNEAQ (reference sequence). V was pared by 9 bases and J by 2 bases, with 9 bases between. This CDR3 has 12 amino acids. As DNA, the CDR3 is TGTGCCAGTTCCCGGTCCACAGATACGCAGTATTTT. Protein product: CASSRSTDTQYF.

CDR3: CASSLMPDYNEQFF. In DNA, the CDR3 is TGTGCCAGCAGCTTAATGCCGGATTACAATGAGCAGTTCTTC. The rearrangement links TRBV7-3 to TRBJ2-1; D unclear. Trimming took 1 base from V and 4 from J, leaving 8 bases between them. Germline CDR1 SGHTA, CDR2 FQGTGA. The CDR3 consists of 14 residues.

As regards this clone: Compared with germline, one end of the junction differs, possibly owing to a read error. The V call is TRBV18, the J call TRBJ2-1, with D possibly TRBD2 on 6 matching bases. The germline V gene encodes CDR1 KGHSH and CDR2 LQKENI. The CDR3 loop spans 14 amino acids. The CDR3 reads CASSQSGFDNGQFF. The CDR3 nucleotides are TGTGCCAGCTCACAGAGCGGGTTTGACAATGGGCAGTTCTTC.

The CDR3: CASSVSWEVTDTQYF. CDR3 sequence (DNA): TGTGCCAGCAGTGTAAGTTGGGAGGTGACAGATACGCAGTATTTT. The V gene is TRBV2, the J gene TRBJ2-3; D is possibly TRBD2 (6 bases). Germline-derived CDR1 and CDR2 are SNHLY and FYNNEI. Trimming removed 4 bases from V and 3 bases from J, with 14 bases in between. The CDR3 runs 15 residues.